This paragraph reports one TCR beta chain. Its binding antigen is unknown. It has no much larger one-base neighbor in the sample; base qualities were not kept. TCRbeta CDR3 regions were amplified from genomic DNA using the immunoSEQ Assay, a bias-controlled multiplex PCR. The study's processing was this. The number of nucleated cells in each sample was estimated from the amplification of reference gene primers within the assay. To quantify the absolute abundance of each unique TCRbeta CDR3 rearrangement, sequence reads were collapsed and filtered. Productive Simpson clonality was computed per sample as the square root of Simpson's diversity index over productive rearrangements. TCRdb obtained this table from immuneACCESS and retained in-frame rearrangements with V and J assigned. These tables miss some clones; where compared with another copy, unresolved V genes account for less than half of the shortfall, and the remainder is unexplained. V, J and clone size reflect that table, while D and trimming were determined from the DNA. Across this sample there are some 250,000 clones, with approximately 90% seen only once. Roughly 10% of the sample lies in the top ten.

Trimming takes 2 bases from V and 0 bases from J, and the germline ends sit 14 bases apart. Counted from cysteine to phenylalanine, this CDR3 has 17 amino acids. CDR3 DNA is the only sequence kept; it has 51 bases, read in frame from the first base. Based on the germline V gene, the CDR1 and CDR2 sequences are SGHVS and FNYEAQ. Enrolling through a virtual design, the prospective study's participants ranged in age from about 18 to 100 years and lived across about two dozen United States geographic areas. To assign participants to cohorts, the prospective study relied on clinical history that participants themselves reported in a screening survey and a study questionnaire. Recovered participants in ImmuneRACE Cohort 3 were defined by two consecutive negative NP/OP PCR tests, clearance by a healthcare professional, or resolution of symptoms. Each participant in the prospective study had whole blood, serum and a nasopharyngeal or oropharyngeal swab collected by mobile phlebotomists. Participants in the prospective study had the option to provide additional blood draws and questionnaires over a roughly 2-month period. Prospective study blood samples were shipped either frozen or at room temperature before DNA extraction.

The data were taken from a study of blood T cell repertoires in COVID-19 (dated by TCRdb to the early 2020s). About the investigation overall: Samples covering the acute and convalescent phases of COVID-19 were provided by collaborators in the United States, Italy and Spain. The material from the prospective study consisted of cDNA or gDNA derived from T cells, B-cell-depleted T cells, or PBMCs. The dataset comprised deeply sampled blood TCRbeta repertoires from subjects exposed to, actively infected with, or recovered from COVID-19. The repertoires were released in a freely available public database intended as a resource for research on the immune response to SARS-CoV-2. Samples came from the ongoing ImmuneRACE study (first 160 participants) plus 1,254 subjects from 6 global collaborators. Sample metadata almost always included a de-identified subject ID, COVID-19 status, age in years and sex. Where available, HLA class I and class II types were obtained from metadata supplied by the sample provider rather than from assay-based typing. General conclusions and limits of the study: The amount of clinical and demographic metadata varied by source and participant and was provided uncurated.

The origin of this receptor is a man in his forties who had recovered from COVID-19. Sequencing used PBMCs or T cells enriched from blood (not recorded which). The V gene is TRBV7-6 and the J gene is TRBJ1-3, with the D gene not confidently named. In nucleotides, the sequence is TGTGCCAGCAGCTTAACAACCCCCTGGAGCTCTGGAAACACCATATATTTT. Its product reads: CASSLTTPWSSGNTIYF.